The 17 T cell receptor beta chains in this list originate from one sample, sequenced in a study of blood T cell repertoires in COVID-19. Produced via immunoSEQ multiplex PCR; TCRdb's table is partial and in-frame only. The repertoire holds some 530,000 clones, with approximately 83% as singletons. The material sequenced was peripheral blood. These receptors were obtained from a human donor in a cohort sampled during active COVID-19.

The chain has TRBV11-3 and TRBJ2-1; D is unclear. The CDR3 has 16 residues. Germline V gene lookup returns CDR1 SGHNT and CDR2 YENEEA. Trimming took 0 bases from V and 1 from J, leaving 10 bases between them. In nucleotides, the CDR3 is TGTGCCAGCAGCTTAGATGGCGGCAGTTCCTACAATGAGCAGTTCTTC. It encodes CASSLDGGSSYNEQFF.

This clone was detected a few times. The rearrangement links TRBV3-1 (or the pseudogene TRBV3-2) to TRBJ1-1, with a tentative D call TRBD1 (6 bases). This CDR3 contains 13 residues. Looked up from germline, CDR1 is LGHDT and CDR2 is YNNKEL (reference sequence). Trimming took 6 bases from V and 1 from J, leaving 9 bases between them. Here the CDR3 DNA reads TGTGCCAGCAGTGGGACACGGAACACTGAAGCTTTCTTT. Translating gives CASSGTRNTEAFF.

Only one count was recorded for this clone. The J gene is TRBJ1-2, the V gene TRBV12-3 or TRBV12-4, with D tentatively TRBD1 (5 bases). The V end was cut by 2 bases, the J end by 3 bases, with 7 bases between. The CDR3 loop spans 13 amino acids. In DNA form, the CDR3 reads TGTGCCAGCAGTTTACGACAGTACTATGGCTACACCTTC. Translating it yields CASSLRQYYGYTF.

The chain uses TRBV5-6 and TRBJ1-1; no firm D call. Per germline, CDR1 SGHDT and CDR2 YYEEEE. V was shortened by 0 bases and J by 0 bases, with 6 bases between the two germline ends. This CDR3 has 14 residues. The CDR3 DNA follows: TGTGCCAGCAGCTTGGATACAGTGAACACTGAAGCTTTCTTT. Protein product: CASSLDTVNTEAFF.

This chain links TRBV12-3 or TRBV12-4 with TRBJ2-3, with TRBD2 as a possible D gene (6 bases). The CDR3 sequence is 12 residues long. Trimming removed 6 bases from V and 8 bases from J, with 12 bases in between. This chain's CDR3 is CASSATSGTQYF. The CDR3 DNA reads TGTGCCAGCAGCGCGACTAGTGGTACGCAGTATTTT.

The chain employs TRBV11-2 and TRBJ1-1, with D unresolved. The V and J ends lost 4 bases and 2 bases respectively, with 2 bases between them. From germline, CDR1 is SGHAT and CDR2 FQNNGV. The CDR3 is made up of 11 amino acids. The CDR3 spells CASSSNTEAFF. Written as DNA, the CDR3 is TGTGCCAGCAGCTCTAACACTGAAGCTTTCTTT.

The rearrangement links TRBV6-6 to TRBJ2-7; unclear D gene. The CDR3 has 16 amino acids. V was trimmed by 0 bases and J by 0 bases, leaving 12 bases between them. Germline V gene sequence: CDR1 MNHNY, CDR2 SVGAGI (reference sequence). The CDR3 here is CASSYSESGSSYEQYF. Written as DNA, the CDR3 is TGTGCCAGCAGTTACTCGGAGTCGGGTAGCTCCTACGAGCAGTACTTC.

The gene calls are TRBV19 and TRBJ2-1; 12 bases are shared with TRBD2. The CDR3 is 15 amino acids. The trim removed 7 bases at V and 8 bases at J, leaving 9 bases unmatched. CDR1 and CDR2 from the germline V gene are LNHDA and SQIVND (reference sequence). The CDR3 sequence is CASKTSGRSMDEQFF. In DNA, the CDR3 is TGTGCCAGTAAAACTAGCGGGAGGTCAATGGATGAGCAGTTCTTC. The full variable domain, with the rest looked up from reference TRBV19 and TRBJ2-1, is DGGITQSPKYLFRKEGQNVTLSCEQNLNHDAMYWYRQDPGQGLRLIYYSQIVNDFQKGDIAEGYSVSREKKESFPLTVTSAQKNPTAFYLCASKTSGRSMDEQFFGPGTRLTVL.

The gene calls are TRBV7-3 and TRBJ2-1, with D perhaps matching TRBD2 (6 bases). Germline V gene sequence: CDR1 SGHTA, CDR2 FQGTGA. Trimming took 6 bases from V and 10 from J, leaving 19 bases between them. The CDR3 contains 14 residues. The CDR3 sequence is CASRSAGSDGEQFF. CDR3 nucleotide sequence: TGTGCCAGCAGGTCTGCGGGATCCGACGGGGAGCAGTTCTTC.

The V and J genes are TRBV10-3 and TRBJ2-7, with TRBD1 as a possible D gene (6 bases). This CDR3 spans 13 amino acids. V gave up 5 bases and J gave up 5 bases, with 13 bases separating them. In germline, CDR1 is ENHRY, CDR2 SYGVKD. Written as DNA, the CDR3 is TGTGCCATCAGTCGGGAACAGGGAGACGAGCAGTACTTC. It translates to CAISREQGDEQYF.

This clone was seen just once. V gene TRBV11-2 combines with J gene TRBJ2-3; D is perhaps TRBD2 (7 bases). The ends were cut back, 5 bases at V and 2 bases at J, with 23 bases in the middle. CDR3 length equals 18 residues. Germline V gene sequence: CDR1 SGHAT, CDR2 FQNNGV. CDR3 amino acids: CASSPGGRSGRFTDTQYF. The CDR3 nucleotides are TGTGCCAGCAGCCCCGGGGGGCGCTCGGGACGCTTCACAGATACGCAGTATTTT.

V and J are TRBV7-9 and TRBJ2-3; D is unclear. Germline V CDR1 and CDR2: SEHNR, FQNEAQ (reference sequence). The CDR3 consists of 15 residues. Trimming left V 6 bases short and J 2 bases short, with 15 bases between. The CDR3 sequence: CASRDPGPLTDTQYF. CDR3 DNA sequence: TGTGCCAGCAGAGACCCGGGTCCTCTCACAGATACGCAGTATTTT.

This sequence joins TRBV29-1 and TRBJ2-5; the match to TRBD2 covers 12 bases. From germline, CDR1 is SQVTM and CDR2 ANQGSEA. The trim removed 3 bases at V and 1 base at J, leaving 3 bases unmatched. The CDR3 contains 15 residues. Here the CDR3 reads CSVEGLAGLQETQYF. The CDR3 DNA reads TGCAGCGTTGAGGGACTAGCGGGCCTCCAAGAGACCCAGTACTTC. Supplemented by reference TRBV29-1 and TRBJ2-5, the full variable domain reads SAVISQKPSRDICQRGTSLTIQCQVDSQVTMMFWYRQQPGQSLTLIATANQGSEATYESGFVIDKFPISRPNLTFSTLTVSNMSPEDSSIYLCSVEGLAGLQETQYFGPGTRLLVL.

The chain is built from TRBV5-4 and TRBJ1-4; 7 bases line up with TRBD1. The CDR3 totals 16 residues. Trimming cost V 4 bases and J 6 bases; bases outside gene matches: 12. Germline CDR1 SGHNT, CDR2 YYREEE (reference sequence). The CDR3 sequence is CASSPGPGQMYEKLFF. The CDR3 DNA is TGTGCCAGCAGCCCCGGACCGGGACAGATGTATGAAAAACTGTTTTTT.

V gene TRBV20-1 combines with J gene TRBJ2-1; D not certain. In germline, CDR1 is DFQATT, CDR2 SNEGSKA (reference sequence). Trimming stripped 4 bases from V and 4 bases from J, with 5 bases between. The CDR3 extends over 11 amino acids. The DNA of the CDR3 is TGCAGTGCTAACAGTTACAATGAGCAGTTCTTC. Protein product: CSANSYNEQFF.

This chain connects TRBV6-5 to TRBJ2-3; 7 bases are shared with TRBD1. CDR3 size: 15 residues. Germline CDR1 reads MNHEY; CDR2 reads SVGAGI. The trim removed 5 bases at V and 4 bases at J, leaving 9 bases unmatched. Written as DNA, the CDR3 is TGTGCCAGCAGTAAAACAGGGGCCCCTGCAGATACGCAGTATTTT. Residues: CASSKTGAPADTQYF.

This clone was found once. V gene TRBV10-1 combines with J gene TRBJ2-2; 7 positions match TRBD1. Germline V gene sequence: CDR1 WNHNN, CDR2 SYGVQD (reference sequence). This CDR3 comprises 14 residues. V gave up 4 bases and J gave up 4 bases; unmatched junction bases: 3. The CDR3 protein is CASSGGQSTGELFF. In nucleotides, the CDR3 is TGCGCCAGCAGTGGGGGACAGTCCACCGGGGAGCTGTTTTTT.